These 26 T cell receptor beta chains share one sample of origin, sequenced in a study of spatial heterogeneity in lung cancer. In TCRdb, the 5' RACE reads were re-called with MiXCR into one record per CDR3 protein. Of 24,000 or so distinct CDR3 sequences in the sample, about 3.5% were seen once. Regarding time point: sample taken at primary tumor resection. The sequenced sample was PBMCs, obtained at surgery. The receptors were sampled from a female donor with early-stage non-small cell lung cancer.

The chain recombines TRBV6-2 or TRBV6-3 with TRBJ2-5, with 9 bases lining up with TRBD1. This CDR3 comprises 16 residues. The germline V gene encodes CDR1 MNHEY and CDR2 SVGEGT. V was pared by 7 bases and J by 4 bases, with 13 bases of the junction left unmatched. CDR3 protein: CASKGRRTGVGETQYF. The DNA of the CDR3 is TGTGCCAGCAAAGGACGTAGGACAGGGGTCGGAGAGACCCAGTACTTC.

This clonotype appeared many times. J is TRBJ1-3 and V is TRBV30; D is unclear. V gave up 2 bases and J gave up 3 bases, with 5 bases separating them. Germline V CDR1 and CDR2: GTSNPN, SVGIG (reference sequence). The CDR3 is 12 amino acids. The CDR3 sequence: CAWSLLGNTIYF. The CDR3 DNA follows: TGTGCCTGGAGTCTCCTTGGAAACACCATATATTTT.

By sample share, this clonotype is medium-sized. The gene calls are TRBV7-6 and TRBJ1-1; D is perhaps TRBD1 (6 bases). The CDR3 loop spans 15 amino acids. CDR1 is SGHVS and CDR2 is FNYEAQ in the germline V gene. The ends were cut back, 0 bases at V and 5 bases at J, with 13 bases in the middle. The DNA of the CDR3 is TGTGCCAGCAGCTTAGCCGGGAGGGGGAAGACTGAAGCTTTCTTT. Its translation is CASSLAGRGKTEAFF.

This clonotype appeared many times. The rearrangement uses TRBV28 and TRBJ2-1; possibly TRBD2 for D (6 bases). The V gene's germline CDR1 is MDHEN and CDR2 SYDVKM. The CDR3 contains 15 residues. V gave up 3 bases and J gave up 7 bases, with 16 bases separating them. DNA of the CDR3: TGTGCCAGCAGTTTTCCGGGGGAGCTGGGGAATGAGCAGTTCTTC. Translated: CASSFPGELGNEQFF. Complete variable domain (other parts from reference TRBV28 and TRBJ2-1): DVKVTQSSRYLVKRTGEKVFLECVQDMDHENMFWYRQDPGLGLRLIYFSYDVKMKEKGDIPEGYSVSREKKERFSLILESASTNQTSMYLCASSFPGELGNEQFFGPGTRLTVL.

This clonotype was detected many times. The rearrangement links TRBV7-9 to TRBJ1-2; D is unclear. This CDR3 is built from 11 residues. The germline V gene has CDR1 SEHNR and CDR2 FQNEAQ (reference sequence). Trimming pared 2 bases from V and 8 bases from J, leaving 6 bases between. As DNA, the CDR3 is TGTGCCAGCAGCTTATTAGGGGGCTACACCTTC. Translated, it gives CASSLLGGYTF.

There are many counts of this clonotype. The chain carries TRBV7-3 and TRBJ2-7; D might be TRBD1 or TRBD2, each matching 6 bases. The ends were cut back, 1 base at V and 3 bases at J, with 22 bases in the middle. The CDR3 has 18 residues. Germline V gives CDR1 SGHTA, CDR2 FQGTGA. The CDR3 nucleotides read TGTGCCAGCAGCTTAAAAGGAGCCCTTGGCGGGACAAACTACGAGCAGTACTTC. It translates to CASSLKGALGGTNYEQYF.

This clonotype showed up many times. CDR3 in amino acids: CASSLGLAGASIPYTQYF. The CDR3 region has the DNA TGTGCCAGCAGTTTAGGACTAGCGGGCGCCTCCATACCATATACGCAGTATTTT. The chain links TRBV27 to TRBJ2-3, with 11 positions matching TRBD2. The CDR3 sequence is 18 residues long. Per the germline V gene, CDR1 is MNHEY and CDR2 is SMNVEV (reference sequence). J was trimmed by 7 bases and V by 2 bases; bases with no gene match: 14.

This clonotype was seen at least ten times. The chain links TRBV4-1 to TRBJ2-1; 12 positions match TRBD2. The CDR3 spans 19 residues. Looked up from germline, CDR1 is MGHRA and CDR2 is YSYEKL. Trimming removed 0 bases from V and 0 bases from J; junction bases left unmatched: 6. The CDR3 sequence: CASSQDPPLAGGSYNEQFF. CDR3 coding DNA: TGCGCCAGCAGCCAAGACCCGCCACTAGCGGGAGGCTCCTACAATGAGCAGTTCTTC.

The chain is built from TRBV11-2 and TRBJ2-3; TRBD2 matches at 10 bases. V was clipped by 5 bases and J by 2 bases; unmatched bases: 4. Germline lookup yields CDR1 SGHAT and CDR2 FQNNGV. This CDR3 region has 15 residues. The CDR3 protein is CASSELAGTTDTQYF. The CDR3 region has the DNA TGTGCCAGCAGCGAACTAGCGGGAACCACAGATACGCAGTATTTT.

This clonotype was detected many times. The genes are TRBV2 and TRBJ2-3; 9 bases map to TRBD1. CDR1 and CDR2 from the germline V gene are SNHLY and FYNNEI. CDR3 size: 13 residues. V shed 7 bases, J shed 3 bases, and the junction held 2 bases outside the gene matches. CDR3 sequence (DNA): TGTGCCAGCAACGGACAGGGGACAGATACGCAGTATTTT. It is translated as CASNGQGTDTQYF.

This clonotype has at least ten counts. The CDR3, as DNA: TGTGCCAGCAGATTACAGGGGATCCATGAGCAGTTCTTC. Translated, it gives CASRLQGIHEQFF. The chain carries TRBV28 and TRBJ2-1; 7 bases map to TRBD1. The V and J ends lost 6 bases and 8 bases, in that order; junction bases with no gene match: 7. CDR3 length: 13 residues. Per germline, CDR1 MDHEN and CDR2 SYDVKM. Drawing the rest from reference TRBV28 and TRBJ2-1, the complete variable domain is DVKVTQSSRYLVKRTGEKVFLECVQDMDHENMFWYRQDPGLGLRLIYFSYDVKMKEKGDIPEGYSVSREKKERFSLILESASTNQTSMYLCASRLQGIHEQFFGPGTRLTVL.

This clonotype was seen a few times. CDR3 residues: CASSVATGQGHEQYF. The CDR3, as DNA: TGTGCCAGCAGCGTAGCTACCGGACAGGGTCACGAGCAGTACTTC. This chain links TRBV9 with TRBJ2-7; 8 bases align to TRBD1. Germline assignment: CDR1 SGDLS and CDR2 YYNGEE. The length of the CDR3 is 15 residues. After removal of 0 bases from V and 5 bases from J, the junction contained 7 bases not matched to a gene.

This clonotype was seen ten or more times. This chain links TRBV10-3 with TRBJ2-3; the match to TRBD2 covers 7 bases. CDR1 is ENHRY and CDR2 is SYGVKD in the germline V gene. This CDR3 comprises 17 residues. J lost 5 bases, V lost 0 bases, and 11 bases had no gene match. The CDR3 loop is CAISESMMAGVRDTQYF. As DNA, the CDR3 is TGTGCCATCAGTGAGTCGATGATGGCGGGAGTGCGAGATACGCAGTATTTT.

This clonotype has ten or more counts. The rearrangement uses TRBV4-1 and TRBJ2-7; no firm D call. This CDR3 comprises 14 residues. CDR1 MGHRA and CDR2 YSYEKL come from the germline V gene. The V and J ends lost 1 base and 6 bases respectively, with 13 bases between them. The CDR3 coding sequence is TGCGCCAGCAGCCAAGGCCCCACATCCCGCGAGCAGTACTTC. Protein product: CASSQGPTSREQYF.

This clonotype came up many times. This CDR3 is CASSSGLAGRISYNEQFF. CDR3 nucleotide sequence: TGTGCCAGCAGCTCCGGACTAGCGGGAAGAATTTCCTACAATGAGCAGTTCTTC. The chain couples TRBV7-8 to TRBJ2-1; 12 bases fit TRBD2. There are 18 residues in the CDR3. With V trimmed by 4 bases and J by 1 base, 8 bases remained unmatched. Germline-derived CDR1 and CDR2 are SGHVS and FQNEAQ. Full variable domain (remainder filled in from reference TRBV7-8 and TRBJ2-1): GAGVSQSPRYKVAKRGQDVALRCDPISGHVSLFWYQQALGQGPEFLTYFQNEAQLDKSGLPSDRFFAERPEGSVSTLKIQRTQQEDSAVYLCASSSGLAGRISYNEQFFGPGTRLTVL.

In its sample, this clonotype was seen many times. The chain employs TRBV28 and TRBJ2-7; TRBD2 matches at 7 bases. CDR1 is MDHEN, CDR2 SYDVKM, per germline. This CDR3 has 18 amino acids. V lost 2 bases and J lost 2; bases outside the gene matches: 15. The CDR3 loop is CASSLPPTSVLPTYEQYF. CDR3 nucleotides: TGTGCCAGCAGTTTACCCCCAACTAGCGTCTTACCTACCTACGAGCAGTACTTC.

This clonotype was seen repeatedly, ten times or more. The chain recombines TRBV5-1 with TRBJ1-5; D gene ambiguous. This CDR3 region has 15 residues. CDR1 and CDR2 (germline): SGHRS, YFSETQ. V was clipped by 1 base and J by 2 bases, with 10 bases between them. The CDR3 loop is CASSLSGVRNQPQHF. The DNA of the CDR3 is TGCGCCAGCAGCTTGTCCGGGGTCCGCAATCAGCCCCAGCATTTT.

This clonotype was counted at least ten times. V usage is TRBV6-2 or TRBV6-3 and J usage is TRBJ2-7; D remains ambiguous. The CDR3 is made up of 11 amino acids. Trimming cost V 9 bases and J 6 bases, with 12 bases left between them. Germline CDR1 MNHEY, CDR2 SVGEGT. The CDR3 region is CASRNMREQYF. In nucleotides, the CDR3 is TGTGCCAGTAGGAATATGCGCGAGCAGTACTTC.

This clonotype occurred many times. This sequence joins TRBV6-6 and TRBJ1-4, with D perhaps matching TRBD1 (5 bases). This CDR3 comprises 14 residues. Germline CDR1 reads MNHNY; CDR2 reads SVGAGI (reference sequence). Between the trimmed V and J ends, which lost 2 bases and 5 bases, there was a span of 9 bases. CDR3 region: CASSYGGSNEKLFF. The CDR3 DNA follows: TGTGCCAGCAGTTACGGGGGGAGCAATGAAAAACTGTTTTTT.

The table lists this clonotype with many counts. V is TRBV7-6 and J is TRBJ2-7; D possibly matches TRBD1 or TRBD2 (7 bases each). Trimming took off 5 bases at V and 0 bases at J, with 14 bases between the two ends. From germline, CDR1 is SGHVS and CDR2 FNYEAQ. This CDR3 is 15 amino acids long. CDR3 in amino acids: CASSLGGTASYEQYF. CDR3 DNA: TGTGCCAGCAGCCTGGGGGGGACAGCCTCCTACGAGCAGTACTTC.

This clonotype was seen many times. The chain joins TRBV5-5 to TRBJ2-2; weak D call: TRBD2 (5 bases). This CDR3 contains 15 residues. From germline, CDR1 is SGHKS and CDR2 YYEKEE (reference sequence). V lost 2 bases and J lost 5, with 13 bases in between. The chain's CDR3 is CASSLRAAGTGELFF. The CDR3, as DNA: TGTGCCAGCAGCTTACGAGCGGCCGGGACCGGGGAGCTGTTTTTT. Drawing the rest from reference TRBV5-5 and TRBJ2-2, the complete variable domain is DAGVTQSPTHLIKTRGQQVTLRCSPISGHKSVSWYQQVLGQGPQFIFQYYEKEERGRGNFPDRFSARQFPNYSSELNVNALLLGDSALYLCASSLRAAGTGELFFGEGSRLTVL.

Many counts were recorded for this clonotype. The gene calls are TRBV7-8 and TRBJ2-1; the D call may be TRBD1 or TRBD2 (5 bases each). The length of the CDR3 is 14 residues. Germline V gene lookup returns CDR1 SGHVS and CDR2 FQNEAQ. V lost 5 bases and J 9 bases, leaving 17 bases between the germline ends. CDR3 nucleotides: TGTGCCAGCAGCCCGTGGACTGGGGCGACTGAGCAGTTCTTC. Amino acids: CASSPWTGATEQFF.

This clonotype was picked up many times. The chain employs TRBV4-1 and TRBJ2-7, with 9 bases that match TRBD1. V shed 3 bases and J 5 bases; nucleotides not matched to a gene: 2. Germline values: CDR1 MGHRA, CDR2 YSYEKL. The CDR3 loop spans 13 amino acids. The CDR3 bases are TGCGCCAGCAGCCAGAGACAGGGGGACGAGCAGTACTTC. Its protein is CASSQRQGDEQYF.

This clonotype was seen at least ten times. The gene calls are TRBV2 and TRBJ1-2, with 7 bases fitting TRBD1. CDR1 is SNHLY, CDR2 FYNNEI, per germline. The trim removed 6 bases at V and 8 bases at J, leaving 6 bases unmatched. This CDR3 comprises 12 residues. DNA for the CDR3: TGTGCCAGCAGAACGAGGGGGCAGGGCTACACCTTC. As protein: CASRTRGQGYTF.

CDR3 DNA: TGTGCCAGCAGTCCGGCAGGGCCTTACCAAGAGACCCAGTACTTC. Amino acids: CASSPAGPYQETQYF. J is TRBJ2-5 and V is TRBV27; tentatively, D is TRBD1 (5 bases). Germline CDR1 reads MNHEY; CDR2 reads SMNVEV (reference sequence). CDR3 length equals 15 residues. Trimming took off 5 bases at V and 0 bases at J, with 13 bases between the two ends.

This clonotype was seen at least ten times. One end of the junction fails to match germline, which may point to a read error. The V call is TRBV2, the J call TRBJ2-4; no clear D gene. Germline V gives CDR1 SNHLY, CDR2 FYNNEI. This CDR3 contains 14 residues. The CDR3 loop is CASNERYGENIQYF. In DNA, the CDR3 is TGTGCCAGCAATGAACGTTACGGAGAAAACATTCAGTACTTC.